This T cell receptor beta chain is from a study of blood T cell repertoires in COVID-19. The wider study: Both acute and convalescent COVID-19 samples were obtained from the United States, Italy and Spain. Sample material is recorded as cDNA or gDNA derived from T cells, B-cell-depleted T cells, or PBMCs.

Original processing notes: It was from reference gene primer amplification that nucleated cell counts were estimated. Generated by immunoSEQ multiplex PCR, the TCRdb table keeps only in-frame clones and is missing some. V and J calls and clone size come straight from that table; D and trimming were deduced from the DNA. Among around 120,000 clones listed, roughly 80% were seen once. The V gene end was trimmed by 3 bases and the J gene end by 5 bases; junction bases not matched to a gene: 5. Germline CDR1 is SGHNT and CDR2 is YYREEE (reference sequence). The CDR3 is 15 amino acids. The chain links TRBV5-4 to TRBJ1-2, with 12 bases identical to TRBD1. Specimen: peripheral blood. This TCR derives from a man aged 70 or older with active or convalescent COVID-19. The CDR3 reads CASSYRDRGQYGYTF. The DNA of the CDR3 is TGTGCCAGCAGCTACCGGGACAGGGGGCAATATGGCTACACCTTC.